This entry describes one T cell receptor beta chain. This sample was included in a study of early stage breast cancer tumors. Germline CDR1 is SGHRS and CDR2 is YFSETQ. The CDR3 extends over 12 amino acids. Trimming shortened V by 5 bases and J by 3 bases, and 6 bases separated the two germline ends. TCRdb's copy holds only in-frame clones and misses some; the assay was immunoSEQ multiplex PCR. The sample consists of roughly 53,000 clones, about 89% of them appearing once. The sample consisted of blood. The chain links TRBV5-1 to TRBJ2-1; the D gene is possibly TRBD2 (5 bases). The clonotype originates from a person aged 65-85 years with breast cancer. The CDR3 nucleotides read TGCGCCAGCAGGGGAGACTACAATGAGCAGTTCTTC. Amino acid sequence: CASRGDYNEQFF. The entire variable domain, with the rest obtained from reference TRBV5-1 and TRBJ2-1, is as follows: KAGVTQTPRYLIKTRGQQVTLSCSPISGHRSVSWYQQTPGQGLQFLFEYFSETQRNKGNFPGRFSGRQFSNSRSEMNVSTLELGDSALYLCASRGDYNEQFFGPGTRLTVL.